The present T cell receptor (beta chain) was sequenced within a study of blood T cell repertoires in COVID-19. The sample holds one count of this clone. Measured with immunoSEQ multiplex PCR; TCRdb has only the in-frame clones, and not every one. Of around 140,000 clones in the sample, approximately 84% were seen once. The germline gives CDR1 WSHSY, CDR2 SAAADI. V was shortened by 10 bases and J by 6 bases, with 18 bases between the two germline ends. The CDR3 is 14 amino acids. The sample consisted of PBMCs or T cells enriched from blood (not recorded which). The source is a woman aged 45-59 years with acute COVID-19. This sequence joins TRBV10-2 and TRBJ2-2; a possible D gene is TRBD2 (5 bases). This CDR3 reads CAITSPQAAGELFF. The CDR3 DNA is TGCGCCATAACTAGTCCTCAGGCAGCCGGGGAGCTGTTTTTT.